The 11 T cell receptor beta chains listed next were all sequenced from one sample in a study of blood T cell repertoires in COVID-19. Some clones are missing from TCRdb's copy, which holds only in-frame ones; the method was immunoSEQ multiplex PCR. The sample gives more than 95,000 clones, roughly four fifths of which show up once; about 2.3% is in the top ten. Material for sequencing was peripheral blood. The receptors shown here come from a man aged 50 to 59 with acute or convalescent COVID-19.

Details on this clone: One end of the junction does not line up with germline, which may come from a read error. This sequence joins TRBV29-1 and TRBJ2-7, with D unresolved. The CDR3 loop spans 14 amino acids. CDR1 and CDR2 from the germline V gene are SQVTM and ANQGSEA. The CDR3 DNA follows: TGCAGCGTACGCGAGGTGCCACACTCCTACGAGCAGTGCTTC. It is translated as CSVREVPHSYEQCF.

A single count supports this clone. The rearrangement links TRBV18 to TRBJ2-3; D possibly corresponds to TRBD1 (5 bases). The CDR3 spans 15 residues. V gave up 1 base and J gave up 3 bases, with 11 bases separating them. CDR1 and CDR2 from the germline V gene are KGHSH and LQKENI. The CDR3, as DNA: TGTGCCAGCTCACCACGGCAGGGCAGGACAGATACGCAGTATTTT. Its protein product is CASSPRQGRTDTQYF.

This clone was counted only a few times. The chain couples TRBV30 to TRBJ1-5, with a tentative D call TRBD1 (6 bases). Germline CDR1 and CDR2: GTSNPN and SVGIG (reference sequence). CDR3 length: 15 residues. Trimming took 2 bases from V and 3 from J, leaving 14 bases between them. The DNA of the CDR3 is TGTGCCTGGAGTATGGGGGCTGCTGACAATCAGCCCCAGCATTTT. It is translated as CAWSMGAADNQPQHF.

The genes are TRBV12-3 or TRBV12-4 and TRBJ2-7; D gene ambiguous. The CDR3 extends over 12 amino acids. Trimming took 6 bases from V and 1 from J, leaving 7 bases between them. The CDR3 DNA sequence: TGTGCCAGCAGCCGTCGGTCCTACGAGCAGTACTTC. It translates to CASSRRSYEQYF.

This clone was counted a few times. This CDR3 is CASSVNPGQGGQPQHF. CDR3 DNA sequence: TGTGCCAGCAGTGTCAACCCGGGACAGGGTGGGCAGCCCCAGCATTTT. The chain joins TRBV6-1 to TRBJ1-5, with 9 bases aligning to TRBD1. V shed 4 bases and J 7 bases; nucleotides not matched to a gene: 11. From germline, CDR1 is MNHNS and CDR2 SASEGT. The CDR3 has 16 residues.

This clone was seen a single time. The rearrangement joins TRBV3-1 (or the pseudogene TRBV3-2) to TRBJ1-1; D is uncertain. The V gene lost 5 bases and the J gene lost 1 base, with 11 bases spanning the gap. The CDR3 has 14 residues. Germline V gene sequence: CDR1 LGHDT, CDR2 YNNKEL (reference sequence). The CDR3 loop is CASSTGEGNTEAFF. CDR3 coding DNA: TGTGCCAGCAGCACGGGAGAGGGGAACACTGAAGCTTTCTTT.

The V call is TRBV11-2, the J call TRBJ2-5; 7 positions agree with TRBD2. The V gene end was trimmed by 1 base and the J gene end by 2 bases; junction bases not matched to a gene: 4. The CDR3 has 15 residues. Germline-derived CDR1 and CDR2 are SGHAT and FQNNGV. The CDR3 loop is CASSLARLAQETQYF. In DNA form, the CDR3 reads TGTGCCAGCAGCTTAGCTCGACTAGCACAAGAGACCCAGTACTTC.

A single count supports this clone. The J gene is TRBJ1-1, the V gene TRBV7-8; tentative D call: TRBD1 (6 bases). Per the germline V gene, CDR1 is SGHVS and CDR2 is FQNEAQ. The CDR3 is 14 residues long. V lost 5 bases to trimming and J lost 7 bases, with 17 bases between them. The CDR3 region is CASSAQGQGGEAFF. Here the CDR3 DNA reads TGTGCCAGCAGCGCCCAGGGTCAAGGGGGTGAAGCTTTCTTT.

V is TRBV6-5 and J is TRBJ2-1; 11 positions match TRBD2. CDR3 length: 16 amino acids. The V segment lost 0 bases and the J segment 6 bases; nucleotides outside the gene matches: 4. Germline CDR1 reads MNHEY; CDR2 reads SVGAGI. CDR3 nucleotides: TGTGCCAGCAGTTACTCGTGGCTAGCGGGGGGCAATGAGCAGTTCTTC. It codes for CASSYSWLAGGNEQFF.

The V gene is TRBV21-1, the J gene TRBJ2-3; TRBD1 is the table's D call, not checked against the DNA. TRBV21-1 represents a pseudogene. The length of the CDR3 is 16 residues. The CDR3 DNA sequence: TGTGCCAGCAGCAGGGACAGGGGGCTGAGCACAGATACGCAGTATTTT. Protein sequence: CASSRDRGLSTDTQYF.

This clone was detected a few times. A junction end diverges from the germline sequence, so it may reflect a read error. The CDR3 coding sequence is TGTGCCAGTACTATAACGGGAACCTACAATGAGCAGTTCTTC. Its protein is CASTITGTYNEQFF. V and J are TRBV19 and TRBJ2-1, with D perhaps matching TRBD2 (5 bases). This CDR3 has 14 residues. CDR1 LNHDA and CDR2 SQIVND come from the germline V gene (reference sequence).